A selection of T cell receptor beta chains follows, all from one sample in a study of cytomegalovirus exposure and HLA in healthy donors. Generated by immunoSEQ multiplex PCR, the TCRdb table keeps only in-frame clones and is missing some. The data hold approximately 150,000 clones, with about 85% observed a single time. Input material: PBMCs. Every receptor here comes from a man aged 30-40 years in good health and CMV-seropositive. The CDR3 runs from the conserved cysteine through the conserved F or W. Each record gives: V gene, clone size, J gene, D gene, CDR3 DNA, CDR3 protein. A D gene is named only where the DNA matches it firmly. Clone size is given for some rows only: seen once, a few or many times, or a class if the clone is expanded.

v_gene: TRBV9
abundance: .
j_gene: TRBJ2-5
d_gene: TRBD2
CDR3nt: TGTGCCAGCAGCGTAGTGGGGGGGGAGACCCAGTACTTC
CDR3aa: CASSVVGGETQYF

v_gene: TRBV7-5
abundance: .
j_gene: TRBJ2-2
d_gene: .
CDR3nt: TGTGCCAGAAGCCTGGGACTAGCGGGGGCAACGAACACCGGGGAGCTGTTTTTT
CDR3aa: CARSLGLAGATNTGELFF

v_gene: TRBV4-1
abundance: .
j_gene: TRBJ1-1
d_gene: TRBD1
CDR3nt: TGCGCCAGTGGGGACAGACTGAACACTGAAGCTTTCTTT
CDR3aa: CASGDRLNTEAFF

v_gene: TRBV11-1
abundance: .
j_gene: TRBJ2-2
d_gene: TRBD1
CDR3nt: TGTGCCAGCAGCATACAGGGGGCTGTGGAGCTGTTTTTT
CDR3aa: CASSIQGAVELFF

v_gene: TRBV7-2
abundance: few
j_gene: TRBJ2-7
d_gene: .
CDR3nt: TGTGCCAGCAGCTTAGCGGGGCCAGGGCAATCGTACTTC
CDR3aa: CASSLAGPGQSYF

v_gene: TRBV5-4
abundance: .
j_gene: TRBJ2-1
d_gene: .
CDR3nt: TGTGCCAGCAGCTTCGGCGCGGGGTCACCCTACAATGAGCAGTTCTTC
CDR3aa: CASSFGAGSPYNEQFF

v_gene: TRBV7-9
abundance: .
j_gene: TRBJ2-1
d_gene: .
CDR3nt: TGTGCCAGCAGCCTCGGGACTCCGAGCCAGTTCTTC
CDR3aa: CASSLGTPSQFF

v_gene: TRBV6-1
abundance: .
j_gene: TRBJ2-3
d_gene: TRBD1
CDR3nt: TGTGCCAGCAGTGAAGCCCTCAGACAGGGGGCCACAGATACGCAGTATTTT
CDR3aa: CASSEALRQGATDTQYF

v_gene: TRBV5-6
abundance: once
j_gene: TRBJ2-6
d_gene: .
CDR3nt: TGTGCCAGCAGCACCCACTCGACTGGGGCCAACGTCCTGACTTTC
CDR3aa: CASSTHSTGANVLTF

v_gene: TRBV4-1
abundance: .
j_gene: TRBJ1-1
d_gene: TRBD1
CDR3nt: TGCGCCAGCGCCGGGACAGGGGCGAACACTGAAGCTTTCTTT
CDR3aa: CASAGTGANTEAFF

v_gene: TRBV9
abundance: .
j_gene: TRBJ1-6
d_gene: .
CDR3nt: TGTGCCAGCAGCGTAGGGAGGGTCTCGCCACCCCTCCACTTT
CDR3aa: CASSVGRVSPPLHF

v_gene: TRBV7-7
abundance: .
j_gene: TRBJ2-1
d_gene: .
CDR3nt: TGTGCTAGCAGCTTAGGCCCAGGGAACTACAATGAGCAGTTCTTC
CDR3aa: CASSLGPGNYNEQFF

v_gene: TRBV27
abundance: .
j_gene: TRBJ2-6
d_gene: .
CDR3nt: TGTGCCAGCAGTTTATACCGGACAGCGATCTCTGGGGCCAACGTCCTGACTTTC
CDR3aa: CASSLYRTAISGANVLTF

v_gene: TRBV2
abundance: few
j_gene: TRBJ1-5
d_gene: .
CDR3nt: TGTGCCAGCAGTAGAGGTGGGCCCCAGCATTTT
CDR3aa: CASSRGGPQHF

v_gene: TRBV7-6
abundance: few
j_gene: TRBJ2-2
d_gene: TRBD1
CDR3nt: TGTGCCAGCAGCGGGGGACAGGGATCGAACACCGGGGAGCTGTTTTTT
CDR3aa: CASSGGQGSNTGELFF

v_gene: TRBV5-4
abundance: .
j_gene: TRBJ2-5
d_gene: TRBD2
CDR3nt: TGTGCCAGCAGCTTGAGGACTAGCGGGGGGCATGGGACCCAGTACTTC
CDR3aa: CASSLRTSGGHGTQYF

v_gene: TRBV7-6
abundance: .
j_gene: TRBJ2-2
d_gene: .
CDR3nt: TGTGCCAGCAGCTTAGATCGTATCGGCACCGGGGAGCTGTTTTTT
CDR3aa: CASSLDRIGTGELFF

v_gene: TRBV7-9
abundance: .
j_gene: TRBJ1-4
d_gene: TRBD1
CDR3nt: TGTGCCAGCAGCTTTGCGGCAGGGGGTGAAAAACTGTTTTTT
CDR3aa: CASSFAAGGEKLFF

v_gene: TRBV4-1
abundance: few
j_gene: TRBJ1-1
d_gene: .
CDR3nt: TGCGCCAGCAGCCAAAATCGGGGAGGGAACACTGAAGCTTTCTTT
CDR3aa: CASSQNRGGNTEAFF

v_gene: TRBV5-1
abundance: .
j_gene: TRBJ2-7
d_gene: .
CDR3nt: TGCGCCAGCAGCTTGGAACAGGGTAGTATATACGAGCAGTACTTC
CDR3aa: CASSLEQGSIYEQYF

v_gene: TRBV19
abundance: .
j_gene: TRBJ1-1
d_gene: .
CDR3nt: TGTGCCAGTAGTGCTCGGACAACTGAAGCTTTCTTT
CDR3aa: CASSARTTEAFF

v_gene: TRBV9
abundance: .
j_gene: TRBJ2-7
d_gene: TRBD1
CDR3nt: TGTGCCAGCAGCGTTTCGGGACAGACCTACGAGCAGTACTTC
CDR3aa: CASSVSGQTYEQYF

v_gene: TRBV4-3
abundance: .
j_gene: TRBJ2-7
d_gene: .
CDR3nt: TGCGCCAGCAGCCAAGGCAGGGCAGGGCCAGCCTACGAGCAGTACTTC
CDR3aa: CASSQGRAGPAYEQYF

v_gene: TRBV6-5
abundance: .
j_gene: TRBJ1-1
d_gene: .
CDR3nt: TGTGCCAGCAGTTTTAGGGGTACTGAAGCTTTCTTT
CDR3aa: CASSFRGTEAFF

v_gene: TRBV5-6
abundance: .
j_gene: TRBJ2-3
d_gene: .
CDR3nt: TGTGCCAGCAACGGGGGGCCCACAGTTCCGCGAGGGGATACGCAGTATTTT
CDR3aa: CASNGGPTVPRGDTQYF

v_gene: TRBV19
abundance: .
j_gene: TRBJ1-5
d_gene: .
CDR3nt: TGTGCCAGTAGTATTGAGAGGCAGCCCCAGCATTTT
CDR3aa: CASSIERQPQHF

v_gene: TRBV7-3
abundance: .
j_gene: TRBJ1-2
d_gene: .
CDR3nt: TGTGCCAGCAGCCCTCTTGGTGAGGGTCGGGACTATGGCTACACCTTC
CDR3aa: CASSPLGEGRDYGYTF

v_gene: TRBV6-5
abundance: .
j_gene: TRBJ2-1
d_gene: .
CDR3nt: TGTGCCAGCAGTCAAGGAACTAGCATGGAGCAGTTCTTC
CDR3aa: CASSQGTSMEQFF

v_gene: TRBV4-1
abundance: .
j_gene: TRBJ1-1
d_gene: .
CDR3nt: TGCGCCAGCAGTCAACCTGAGAGGGCCCTGAACACTGAAGCTTTCTTT
CDR3aa: CASSQPERALNTEAFF

v_gene: TRBV5-5
abundance: .
j_gene: TRBJ2-1
d_gene: .
CDR3nt: TGTGCCGCTGGGCGGGTTGCCTACAATGAGCAGTTCTTC
CDR3aa: CAAGRVAYNEQFF

v_gene: TRBV9
abundance: .
j_gene: TRBJ2-3
d_gene: .
CDR3nt: TGTGCCAGCAGCGTAAGAGGGGGGGACAGCACAGATACGCAGTATTTT
CDR3aa: CASSVRGGDSTDTQYF

v_gene: TRBV6-6
abundance: .
j_gene: TRBJ1-1
d_gene: .
CDR3nt: TGTGCCAGCAGTACACTGACAGGGAACACTGAAGCTTTCTTT
CDR3aa: CASSTLTGNTEAFF

v_gene: TRBV15
abundance: .
j_gene: TRBJ1-5
d_gene: .
CDR3nt: TGTGCCACCAGCAGAGATCGCCAGGCGAGCAATCAGCCCCAGCATTTT
CDR3aa: CATSRDRQASNQPQHF

v_gene: TRBV6-5
abundance: once
j_gene: TRBJ2-1
d_gene: .
CDR3nt: TGTGCCAGCAGTTACTCAGATCGGTTCTCCTACAATGAGCAGTTCTTC
CDR3aa: CASSYSDRFSYNEQFF

v_gene: TRBV7-2
abundance: .
j_gene: TRBJ2-5
d_gene: TRBD2
CDR3nt: TGTGCCAGCAGCGTCGGACTAGCGGGGGGGGAAGAGACCCAGTACTTC
CDR3aa: CASSVGLAGGEETQYF